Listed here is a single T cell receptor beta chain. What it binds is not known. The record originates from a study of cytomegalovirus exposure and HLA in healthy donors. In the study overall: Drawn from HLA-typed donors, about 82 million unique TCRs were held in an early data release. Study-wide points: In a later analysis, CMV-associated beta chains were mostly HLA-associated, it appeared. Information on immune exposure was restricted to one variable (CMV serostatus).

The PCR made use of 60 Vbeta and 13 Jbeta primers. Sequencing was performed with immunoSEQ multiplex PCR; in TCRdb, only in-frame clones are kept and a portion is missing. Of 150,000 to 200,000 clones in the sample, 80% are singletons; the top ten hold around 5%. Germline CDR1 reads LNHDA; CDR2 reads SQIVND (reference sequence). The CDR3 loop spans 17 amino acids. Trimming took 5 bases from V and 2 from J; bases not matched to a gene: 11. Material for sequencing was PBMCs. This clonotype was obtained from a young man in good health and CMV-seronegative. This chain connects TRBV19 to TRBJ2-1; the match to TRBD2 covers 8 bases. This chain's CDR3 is CASSGGRQAEAYNEQFF. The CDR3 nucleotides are TGTGCCAGTAGTGGCGGGAGGCAAGCCGAGGCCTACAATGAGCAGTTCTTC. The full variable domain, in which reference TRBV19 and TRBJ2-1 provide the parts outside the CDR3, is DGGITQSPKYLFRKEGQNVTLSCEQNLNHDAMYWYRQDPGQGLRLIYYSQIVNDFQKGDIAEGYSVSREKKESFPLTVTSAQKNPTAFYLCASSGGRQAEAYNEQFFGPGTRLTVL.